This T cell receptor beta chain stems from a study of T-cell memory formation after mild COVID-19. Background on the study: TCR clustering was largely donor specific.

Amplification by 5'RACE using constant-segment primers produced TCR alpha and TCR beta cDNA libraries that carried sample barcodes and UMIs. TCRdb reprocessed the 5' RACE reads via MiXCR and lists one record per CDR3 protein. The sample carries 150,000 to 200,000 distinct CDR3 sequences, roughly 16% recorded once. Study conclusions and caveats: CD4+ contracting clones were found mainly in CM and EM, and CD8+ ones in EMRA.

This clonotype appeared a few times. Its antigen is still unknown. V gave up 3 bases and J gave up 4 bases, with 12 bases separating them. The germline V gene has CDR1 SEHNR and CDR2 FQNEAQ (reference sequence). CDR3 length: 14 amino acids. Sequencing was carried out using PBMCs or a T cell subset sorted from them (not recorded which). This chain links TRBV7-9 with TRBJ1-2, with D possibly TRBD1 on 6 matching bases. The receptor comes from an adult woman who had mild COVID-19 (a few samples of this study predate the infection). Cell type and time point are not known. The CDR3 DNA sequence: TGTGCCAGCAGCTTGGCCCTGGACAGCTATGGCTACACCTTC. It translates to CASSLALDSYGYTF. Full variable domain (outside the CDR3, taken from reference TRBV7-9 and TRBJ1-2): DTGVSQNPRHKITKRGQNVTFRCDPISEHNRLYWYRQTLGQGPEFLTYFQNEAQLEKSRLLSDRFSAERPKGSFSTLEIQRTEQGDSAMYLCASSLALDSYGYTFGSGTRLTVV.